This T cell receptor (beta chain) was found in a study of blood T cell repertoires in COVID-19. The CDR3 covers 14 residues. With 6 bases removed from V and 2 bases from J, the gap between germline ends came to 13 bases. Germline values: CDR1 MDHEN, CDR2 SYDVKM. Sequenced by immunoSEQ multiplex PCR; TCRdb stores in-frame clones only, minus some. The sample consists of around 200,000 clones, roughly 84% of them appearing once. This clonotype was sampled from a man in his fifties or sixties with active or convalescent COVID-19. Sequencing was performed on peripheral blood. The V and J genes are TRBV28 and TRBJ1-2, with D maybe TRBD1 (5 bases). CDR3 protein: CASRGQGENYGYTF. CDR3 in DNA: TGTGCCAGCAGGGGGCAGGGCGAGAACTATGGCTACACCTTC.